The 19 T cell receptor beta chains reported below all come from one sample, sequenced in a study of regulatory T cells in long-lasting Graves disease (dated by TCRdb to about 2021). The library was obtained by multiplex PCR. The instrument given in TCRdb is Illumina HiSeq 4000. iRepertoire HTBI primers and Arm-PCR amplification of CDR3 regions were used to construct TCR beta libraries. The public reads were quality trimmed at Q25 with fastp and then assembled into clones with MiXCR by TCRdb, keeping productive beta chains. A single entry per CDR3 protein holds the most common genes and DNA from its merged rows. This sample lists approximately 480,000 distinct CDR3 sequences; 15% to 20% were detected once. Together, the top ten hold 12% of the sample. Reading the label with the study, this specimen's time point is: newly diagnosed GD, antithyroid drugs for less than 3 months. RNA was extracted from PBMCs in TRIzol for both TCR sequencing and RNA sequencing.

The same sample was also studied in work on T cells in Graves' hyperthyroidism and ophthalmopathy.

This specimen consisted of peripheral blood mononuclear cells (PBMCs), obtained at new diagnosis, from a patient treated with antithyroid drugs. These receptors were taken from a man aged 40-50 years with Graves disease. Donor details come from another sample of the same person, matched by shared clones.

This clonotype was seen only a few times. The chain carries TRBV10-3 and TRBJ2-4, with D perhaps being TRBD1 or TRBD2 (5 bases each). Germline lookup yields CDR1 ENHRY and CDR2 SYGVKD. Trimming left V 2 bases short and J 1 base short, with 9 bases between. There are 15 residues in the CDR3. CDR3 DNA sequence: TGTGCCATCAGTGAGCTCGAGGGGGCCAAAAACATTCAGTACTTC. This sequence encodes CAISELEGAKNIQYF.

This clonotype was observed at least ten times. The chain has TRBV10-3 and TRBJ2-5; 10 bases line up with TRBD2. Germline V gene lookup returns CDR1 ENHRY and CDR2 SYGVKD. The J segment lost 7 bases and the V segment lost 8 bases, leaving 13 bases of the junction unmatched. The CDR3 loop spans 15 amino acids. The CDR3 reads CAIGSGLAGVGTQYF. The CDR3 region has the DNA TGTGCCATCGGCTCGGGGCTAGCGGGAGTCGGGACCCAGTACTTC.

V is TRBV5-5 and J is TRBJ1-2, with D maybe TRBD1 (6 bases). Germline V gene lookup returns CDR1 SGHKS and CDR2 YYEKEE (reference sequence). The V and J ends lost 7 bases and 6 bases respectively, with 16 bases between them. The CDR3 consists of 13 residues. CDR3 amino acids: CASVGGGADGYTF. CDR3 sequence (DNA): TGTGCCAGCGTCGGGGGGGGGGCCGATGGCTACACCTTC.

This clonotype was observed many times. The genes are TRBV2 and TRBJ2-1; D might be TRBD2 (5 bases). The CDR3 contains 13 residues. V was trimmed by 4 bases and J by 6 bases, leaving 10 bases between them. Germline V gene sequence: CDR1 SNHLY, CDR2 FYNNEI. The CDR3 here is CASSGDGGNEQFF. CDR3 nucleotides: TGTGCCAGCAGTGGGGATGGAGGCAATGAGCAGTTCTTC.

The table lists this clonotype with many counts. CDR3 amino acids: CASSPNSGRAYEQYF. DNA of the CDR3: TGTGCCAGCAGTCCCAACAGCGGGAGGGCCTACGAGCAGTACTTC. The genes are TRBV25-1 and TRBJ2-7, with 10 bases that match TRBD2. CDR1 and CDR2 (germline): MGHDK, SYGVNS. The CDR3 has 15 residues. Unmatched junction bases numbered 6, after V lost 5 bases and J lost 2 bases.

The chain carries TRBV11-2 and TRBJ2-1; a possible D gene is TRBD1 (6 bases). CDR3 length: 12 residues. Per the germline V gene, CDR1 is SGHAT and CDR2 is FQNNGV. The ends were cut back, 5 bases at V and 11 bases at J, with 13 bases in the middle. This CDR3 reads CASSQGWSQQFF. The CDR3 coding sequence is TGTGCCAGCAGCCAGGGGTGGAGTCAGCAGTTCTTC.

This sequence joins TRBV4-1 and TRBJ2-7, with unresolved D. Germline-derived CDR1 and CDR2 are MGHRA and YSYEKL. CDR3 length: 13 amino acids. V lost 0 bases and J lost 3, with 6 bases in between. CDR3 residues: CASSQDGIYEQYF. CDR3 nucleotide sequence: TGCGCCAGCAGCCAAGATGGGATCTACGAGCAGTACTTC.

The genes are TRBV19 and TRBJ2-2, with D unresolved. V lost 1 base, J lost 5 bases, and 8 bases lay in between. CDR1 LNHDA and CDR2 SQIVND come from the germline V gene (reference sequence). CDR3 length: 14 residues. The CDR3 DNA is TGTGCCAGTAGTATAGGACCCTTAACCGGGGAGCTGTTTTTT. Its protein product is CASSIGPLTGELFF.

This clonotype was counted ten times or more. The chain has TRBV11-2 and TRBJ1-2, with TRBD1 identical over 7 bases. CDR3 size: 14 residues. The V and J ends lost 7 bases and 6 bases, in that order; junction bases with no gene match: 11. Germline assignment: CDR1 SGHAT and CDR2 FQNNGV. CDR3 amino acids: CASTRAGGSNGYTF. The CDR3 nucleotides read TGTGCCAGCACCCGCGCAGGGGGGAGTAATGGCTACACCTTC.

This clonotype has a count of ten or more. The genes are TRBV11-1 and TRBJ2-4, with 9 bases matching TRBD1. Germline CDR1 SGHAT, CDR2 FQDESV (reference sequence). The CDR3 is 13 residues long. The junction had 4 bases not matched to a gene; V was cut back by 4 bases and J by 9 bases. The CDR3, as DNA: TGTGCCAGCAGCTGGGACAGGGTGAGCATTCAGTACTTC. Encoded protein: CASSWDRVSIQYF.

This chain joins TRBV20-1 and TRBJ2-3; 7 nucleotides agree with TRBD2. This CDR3 comprises 11 residues. The trim removed 3 bases at V and 6 bases at J, leaving 0 bases unmatched. CDR1 and CDR2 from the germline V gene are DFQATT and SNEGSKA (reference sequence). The DNA for the CDR3 is TGCAGTGCTAGGCGGGGGGATACGCAGTATTTT. Translating gives CSARRGDTQYF.

The chain links TRBV28 to TRBJ2-5, with D maybe TRBD1 (5 bases). Deletions cut 0 bases from V and 5 bases from J, with 13 bases between. Germline values: CDR1 MDHEN, CDR2 SYDVKM. CDR3 length: 15 amino acids. This chain's CDR3 is CASSLWQGTVETQYF. The CDR3 bases are TGTGCCAGCAGTTTATGGCAGGGTACGGTTGAGACCCAGTACTTC.

This clonotype was observed at least ten times. The J gene is TRBJ1-5, the V gene TRBV3-1; D is perhaps TRBD1 (6 bases). Germline CDR1 reads LGHDT; CDR2 reads YNNKEL (reference sequence). CDR3 size: 15 residues. The ends were cut back, 5 bases at V and 1 base at J, with 12 bases in the middle. This CDR3 reads CASSSTGISNQPQHF. Written as DNA, the CDR3 is TGTGCCAGCAGCTCAACAGGGATCAGCAATCAGCCCCAGCATTTT.

The table lists this clonotype with many counts. V usage is TRBV11-2 and J usage is TRBJ2-1, with 7 nucleotides matching TRBD2. The CDR3 consists of 13 residues. The germline CDR1 and CDR2 sequences are SGHAT and FQNNGV. V was clipped by 3 bases and J by 10 bases; unmatched bases: 6. As DNA, the CDR3 is TGTGCCAGCAGCTTGGGAACTAGCGTCGAGCAGTTCTTC. It codes for CASSLGTSVEQFF.

The chain is built from TRBV6-2 or TRBV6-3 and TRBJ1-3, with TRBD1 matching 7 bases. CDR3 size: 15 residues. Trimming removed 5 bases from V and 1 base from J; junction bases left unmatched: 5. The V gene's germline CDR1 is MNHEY and CDR2 SVGEGT. The CDR3 protein is CASSLTGQSGNTIYF. Written as DNA, the CDR3 is TGTGCCAGCAGTCTGACAGGGCAATCTGGAAACACCATATATTTT.

This clonotype occurred many times. The chain is built from TRBV2 and TRBJ2-3; no firm D call. V was trimmed by 6 bases and J by 4 bases, leaving 5 bases between them. The germline V gene encodes CDR1 SNHLY and CDR2 FYNNEI. This CDR3 has 11 residues. CDR3 in amino acids: CASRKADTQYF. The DNA of the CDR3 is TGTGCCAGCAGGAAGGCAGATACGCAGTATTTT.

This clonotype was picked up a small number of times. This chain uses TRBV7-9 with TRBJ2-6, with 9 bases identical to TRBD1. The CDR3 covers 16 residues. CDR1 is SEHNR and CDR2 is FQNEAQ in the germline V gene (reference sequence). V gave up 4 bases and J gave up 3 bases; unmatched junction bases: 4. The CDR3, as DNA: TGTGCCAGCAGCTCCCCGGACAGGGGTGGGGCCAACGTCCTGACTTTC. Its protein product is CASSSPDRGGANVLTF.

This clonotype was recorded many times. The CDR3 loop reads CASDRRIQNSYEQYF. Written as DNA, the CDR3 is TGTGCCAGCGACAGAAGGATACAAAACTCCTACGAGCAGTACTTC. The chain couples TRBV2 to TRBJ2-7, with a weak D call TRBD1 (5 bases). Germline CDR1 is SNHLY and CDR2 is FYNNEI. V lost 8 bases and J 0 bases, leaving 17 bases between the germline ends. The length of the CDR3 is 15 residues.

This clonotype came up many times. The V call is TRBV3-1, the J call TRBJ1-2; D call uncertain. Deletions cut 1 base from V and 7 bases from J, with 7 bases between. Germline V gene data show CDR1 as LGHDT and CDR2 as YNNKEL (reference sequence). The CDR3 sequence is 12 residues long. CDR3 coding DNA: TGTGCCAGCAGCCAAGCTGGGTCTGGCTACACCTTC. Encoded protein: CASSQAGSGYTF.